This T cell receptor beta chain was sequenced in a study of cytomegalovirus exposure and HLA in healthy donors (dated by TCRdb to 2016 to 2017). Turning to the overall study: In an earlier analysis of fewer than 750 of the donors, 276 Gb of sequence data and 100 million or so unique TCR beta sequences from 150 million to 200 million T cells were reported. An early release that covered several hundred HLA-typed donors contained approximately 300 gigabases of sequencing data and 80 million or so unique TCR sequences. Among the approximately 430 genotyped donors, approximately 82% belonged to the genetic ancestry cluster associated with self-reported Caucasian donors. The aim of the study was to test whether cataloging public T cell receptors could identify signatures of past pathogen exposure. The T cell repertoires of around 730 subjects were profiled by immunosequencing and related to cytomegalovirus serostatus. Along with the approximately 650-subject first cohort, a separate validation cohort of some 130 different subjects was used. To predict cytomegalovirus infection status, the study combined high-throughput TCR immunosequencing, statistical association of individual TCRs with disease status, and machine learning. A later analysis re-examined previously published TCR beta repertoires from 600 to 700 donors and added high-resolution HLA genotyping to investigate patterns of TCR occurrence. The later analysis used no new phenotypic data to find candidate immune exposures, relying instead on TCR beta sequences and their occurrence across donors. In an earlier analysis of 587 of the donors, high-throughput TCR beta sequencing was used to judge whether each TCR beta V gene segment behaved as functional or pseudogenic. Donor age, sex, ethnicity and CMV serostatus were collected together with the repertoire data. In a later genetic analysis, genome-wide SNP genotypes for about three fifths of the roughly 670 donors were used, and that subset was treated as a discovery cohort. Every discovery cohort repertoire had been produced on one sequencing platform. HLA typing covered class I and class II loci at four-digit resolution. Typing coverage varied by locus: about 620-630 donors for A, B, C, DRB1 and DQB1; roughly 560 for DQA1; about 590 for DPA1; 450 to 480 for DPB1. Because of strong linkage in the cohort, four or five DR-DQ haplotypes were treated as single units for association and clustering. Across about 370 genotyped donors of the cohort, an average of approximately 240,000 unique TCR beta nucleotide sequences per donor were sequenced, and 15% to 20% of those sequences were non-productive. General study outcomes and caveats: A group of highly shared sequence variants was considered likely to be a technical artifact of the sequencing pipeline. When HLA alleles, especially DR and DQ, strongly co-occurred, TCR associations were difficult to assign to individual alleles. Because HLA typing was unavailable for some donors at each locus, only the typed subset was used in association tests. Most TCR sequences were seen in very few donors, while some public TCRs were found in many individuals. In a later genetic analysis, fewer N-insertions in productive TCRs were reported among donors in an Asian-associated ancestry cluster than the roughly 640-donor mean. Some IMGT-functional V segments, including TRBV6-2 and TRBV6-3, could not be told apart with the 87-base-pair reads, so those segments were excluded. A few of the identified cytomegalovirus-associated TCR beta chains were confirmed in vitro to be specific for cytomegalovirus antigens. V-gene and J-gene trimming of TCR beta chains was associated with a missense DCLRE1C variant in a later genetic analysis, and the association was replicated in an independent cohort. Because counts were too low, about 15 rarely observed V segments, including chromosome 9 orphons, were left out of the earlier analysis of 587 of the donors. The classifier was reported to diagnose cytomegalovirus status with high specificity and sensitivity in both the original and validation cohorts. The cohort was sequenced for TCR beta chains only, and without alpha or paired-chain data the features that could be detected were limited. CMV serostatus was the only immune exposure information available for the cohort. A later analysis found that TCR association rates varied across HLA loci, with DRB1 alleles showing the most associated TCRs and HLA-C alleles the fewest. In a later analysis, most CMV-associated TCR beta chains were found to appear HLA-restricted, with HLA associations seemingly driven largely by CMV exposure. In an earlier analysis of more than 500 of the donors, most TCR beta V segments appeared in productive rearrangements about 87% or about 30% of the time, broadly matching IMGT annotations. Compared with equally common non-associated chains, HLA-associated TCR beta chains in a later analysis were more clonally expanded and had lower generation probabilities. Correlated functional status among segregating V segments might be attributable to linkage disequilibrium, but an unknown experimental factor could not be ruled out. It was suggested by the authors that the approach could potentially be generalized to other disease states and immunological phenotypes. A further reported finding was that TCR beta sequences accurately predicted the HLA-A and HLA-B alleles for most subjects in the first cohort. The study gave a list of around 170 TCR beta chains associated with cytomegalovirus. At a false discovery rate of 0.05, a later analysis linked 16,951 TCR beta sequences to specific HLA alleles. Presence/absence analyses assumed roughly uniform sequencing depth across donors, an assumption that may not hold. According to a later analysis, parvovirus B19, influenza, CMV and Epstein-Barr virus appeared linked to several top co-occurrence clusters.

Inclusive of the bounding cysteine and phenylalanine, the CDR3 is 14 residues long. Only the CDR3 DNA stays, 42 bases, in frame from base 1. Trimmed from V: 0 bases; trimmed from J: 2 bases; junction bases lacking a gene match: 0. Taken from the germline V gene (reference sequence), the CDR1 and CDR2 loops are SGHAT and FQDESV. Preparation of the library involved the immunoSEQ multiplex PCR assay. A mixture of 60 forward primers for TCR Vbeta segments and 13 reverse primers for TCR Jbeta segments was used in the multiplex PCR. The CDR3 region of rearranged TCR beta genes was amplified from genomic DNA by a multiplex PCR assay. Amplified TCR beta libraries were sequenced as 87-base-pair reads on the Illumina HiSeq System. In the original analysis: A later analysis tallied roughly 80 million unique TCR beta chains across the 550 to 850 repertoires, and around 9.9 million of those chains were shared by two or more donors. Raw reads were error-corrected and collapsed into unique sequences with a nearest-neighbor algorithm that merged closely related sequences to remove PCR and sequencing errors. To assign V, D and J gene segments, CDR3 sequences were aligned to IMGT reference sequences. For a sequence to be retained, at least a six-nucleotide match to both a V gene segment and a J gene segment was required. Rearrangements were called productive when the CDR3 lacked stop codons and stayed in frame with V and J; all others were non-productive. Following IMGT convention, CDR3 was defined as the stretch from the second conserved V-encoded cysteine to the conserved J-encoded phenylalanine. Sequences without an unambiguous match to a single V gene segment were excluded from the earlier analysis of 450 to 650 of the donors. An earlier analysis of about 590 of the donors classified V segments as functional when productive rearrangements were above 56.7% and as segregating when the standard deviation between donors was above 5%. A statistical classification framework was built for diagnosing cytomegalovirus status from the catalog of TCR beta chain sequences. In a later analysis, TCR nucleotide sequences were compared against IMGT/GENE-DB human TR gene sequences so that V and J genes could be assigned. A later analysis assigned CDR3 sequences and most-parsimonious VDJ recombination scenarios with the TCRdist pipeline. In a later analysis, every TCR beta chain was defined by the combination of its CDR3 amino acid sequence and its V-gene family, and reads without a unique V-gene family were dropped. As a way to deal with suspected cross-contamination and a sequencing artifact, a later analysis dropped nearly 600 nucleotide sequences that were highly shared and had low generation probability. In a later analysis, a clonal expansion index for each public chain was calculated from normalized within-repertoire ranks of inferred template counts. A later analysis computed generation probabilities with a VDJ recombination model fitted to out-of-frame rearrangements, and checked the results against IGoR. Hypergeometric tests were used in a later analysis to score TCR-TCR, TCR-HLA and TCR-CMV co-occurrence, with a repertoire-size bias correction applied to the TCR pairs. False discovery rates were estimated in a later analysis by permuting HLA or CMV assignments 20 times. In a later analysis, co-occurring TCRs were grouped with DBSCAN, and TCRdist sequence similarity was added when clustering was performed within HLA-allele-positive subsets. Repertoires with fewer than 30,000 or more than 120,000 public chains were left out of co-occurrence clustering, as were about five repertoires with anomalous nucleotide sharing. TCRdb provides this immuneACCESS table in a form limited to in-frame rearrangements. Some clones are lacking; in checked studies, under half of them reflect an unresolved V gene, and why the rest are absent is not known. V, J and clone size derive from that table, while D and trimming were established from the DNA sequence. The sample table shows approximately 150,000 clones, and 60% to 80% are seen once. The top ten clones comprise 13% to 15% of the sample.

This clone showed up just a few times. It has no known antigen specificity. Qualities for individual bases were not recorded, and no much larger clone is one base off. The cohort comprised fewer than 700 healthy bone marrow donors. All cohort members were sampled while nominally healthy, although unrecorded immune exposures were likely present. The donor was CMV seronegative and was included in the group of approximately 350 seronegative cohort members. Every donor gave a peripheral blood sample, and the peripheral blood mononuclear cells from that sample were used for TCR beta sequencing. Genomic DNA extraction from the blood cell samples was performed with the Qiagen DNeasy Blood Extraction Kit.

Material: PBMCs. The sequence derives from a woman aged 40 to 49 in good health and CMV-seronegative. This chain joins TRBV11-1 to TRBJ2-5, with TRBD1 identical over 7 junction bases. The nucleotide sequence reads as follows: TGTGCCAGCAGCTTAGCGACAGGGCAAGAGACCCAGTACTTC. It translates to CASSLATGQETQYF.